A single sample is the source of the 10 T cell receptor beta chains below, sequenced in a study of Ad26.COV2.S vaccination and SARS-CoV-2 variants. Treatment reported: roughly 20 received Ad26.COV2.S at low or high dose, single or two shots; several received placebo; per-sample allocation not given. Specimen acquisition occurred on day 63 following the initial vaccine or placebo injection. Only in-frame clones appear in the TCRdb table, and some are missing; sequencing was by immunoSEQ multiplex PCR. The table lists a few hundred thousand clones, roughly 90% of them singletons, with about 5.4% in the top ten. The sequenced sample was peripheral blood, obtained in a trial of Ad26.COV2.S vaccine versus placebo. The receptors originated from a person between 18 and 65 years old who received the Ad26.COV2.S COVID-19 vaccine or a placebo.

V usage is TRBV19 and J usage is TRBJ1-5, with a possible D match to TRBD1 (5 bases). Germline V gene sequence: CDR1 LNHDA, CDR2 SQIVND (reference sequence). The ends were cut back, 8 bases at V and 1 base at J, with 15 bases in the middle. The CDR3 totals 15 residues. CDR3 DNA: TGTGCCAGTTTAGGCCCGCGGGGGAGCAATCAGCCCCAGCATTTT. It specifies CASLGPRGSNQPQHF.

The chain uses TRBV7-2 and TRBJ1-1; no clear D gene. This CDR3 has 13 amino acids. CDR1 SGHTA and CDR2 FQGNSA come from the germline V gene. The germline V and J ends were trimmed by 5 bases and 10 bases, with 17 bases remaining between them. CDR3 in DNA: TGTGCCAGCAGCCACGCCTCGGGTCGAGGAGCTTTCTTT. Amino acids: CASSHASGRGAFF.

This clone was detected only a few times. CDR3: CATSDTTGTNTGELFF. The CDR3 DNA reads as TGTGCCACCAGTGATACGACAGGGACGAACACCGGGGAGCTGTTTTTT. V and J are TRBV24-1 and TRBJ2-2, with 7 bases identical to TRBD1. Germline V gene data show CDR1 as KGHDR and CDR2 as SFDVKD. This CDR3 is 16 amino acids long. The V segment lost 3 bases and the J segment 0 bases; nucleotides outside the gene matches: 3.

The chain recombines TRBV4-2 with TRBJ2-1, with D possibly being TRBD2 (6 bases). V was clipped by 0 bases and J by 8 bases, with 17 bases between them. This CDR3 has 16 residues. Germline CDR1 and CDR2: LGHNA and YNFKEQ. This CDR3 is CASSQDELAQPYEQFF. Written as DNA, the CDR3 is TGTGCCAGCAGCCAAGATGAACTAGCCCAACCGTATGAGCAGTTCTTC.

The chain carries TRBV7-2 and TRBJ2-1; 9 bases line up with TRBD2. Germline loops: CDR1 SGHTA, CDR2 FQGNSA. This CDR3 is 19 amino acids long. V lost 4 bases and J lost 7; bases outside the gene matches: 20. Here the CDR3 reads CASSSRGSGGRSTGNEQFF. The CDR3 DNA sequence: TGTGCCAGCAGCTCGAGGGGAAGCGGGGGGCGGAGTACAGGGAATGAGCAGTTCTTC.

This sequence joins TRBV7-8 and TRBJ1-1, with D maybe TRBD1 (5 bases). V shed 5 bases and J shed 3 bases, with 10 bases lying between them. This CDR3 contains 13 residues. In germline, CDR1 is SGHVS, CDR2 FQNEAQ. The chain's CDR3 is CASSIGTHTEAFF. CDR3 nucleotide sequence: TGTGCCAGCAGCATCGGGACCCACACTGAAGCTTTCTTT.

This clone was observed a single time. The CDR3 DNA is TGTGCCAGTAGTGTCGGGACGGAACCTCCCTCGACCCAGTACTTC. As protein: CASSVGTEPPSTQYF. The chain links TRBV19 to TRBJ2-5; D may correspond to TRBD1 or TRBD2 (5 bases each). Between the trimmed V and J ends, which lost 5 bases and 7 bases, there was a span of 20 bases. Germline V lookup: CDR1 LNHDA, CDR2 SQIVND (reference sequence). This CDR3 comprises 15 residues. Using reference TRBV19 and TRBJ2-5 for the parts outside the CDR3, the full variable domain is DGGITQSPKYLFRKEGQNVTLSCEQNLNHDAMYWYRQDPGQGLRLIYYSQIVNDFQKGDIAEGYSVSREKKESFPLTVTSAQKNPTAFYLCASSVGTEPPSTQYFGPGTRLLVL.

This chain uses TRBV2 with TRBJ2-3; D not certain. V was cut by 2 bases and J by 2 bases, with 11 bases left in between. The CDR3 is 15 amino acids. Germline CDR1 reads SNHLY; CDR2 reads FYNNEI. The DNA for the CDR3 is TGTGCCAGCAGTGAATGGAACAGAGACACAGATACGCAGTATTTT. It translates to CASSEWNRDTDTQYF. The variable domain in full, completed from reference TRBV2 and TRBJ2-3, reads EPEVTQTPSHQVTQMGQEVILRCVPISNHLYFYWYRQILGQKVEFLVSFYNNEISEKSEIFDDQFSVERPDGSNFTLKIRSTKLEDSAMYFCASSEWNRDTDTQYFGPGTRLTVL.

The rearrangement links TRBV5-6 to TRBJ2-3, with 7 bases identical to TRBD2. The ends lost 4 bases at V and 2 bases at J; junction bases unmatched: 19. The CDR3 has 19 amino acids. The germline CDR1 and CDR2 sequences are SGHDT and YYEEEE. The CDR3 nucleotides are TGTGCCAGCAGCCCTCTCGGGGCGGGAGTGGGCACACACACAGATACGCAGTATTTT. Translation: CASSPLGAGVGTHTDTQYF.

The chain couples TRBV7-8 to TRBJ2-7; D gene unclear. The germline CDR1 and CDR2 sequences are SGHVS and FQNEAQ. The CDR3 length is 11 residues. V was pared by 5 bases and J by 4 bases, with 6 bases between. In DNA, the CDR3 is TGTGCCAGCAGCCTACAGTACGAGCAGTACTTC. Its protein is CASSLQYEQYF. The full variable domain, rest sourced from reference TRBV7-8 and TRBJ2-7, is GAGVSQSPRYKVAKRGQDVALRCDPISGHVSLFWYQQALGQGPEFLTYFQNEAQLDKSGLPSDRFFAERPEGSVSTLKIQRTQQEDSAVYLCASSLQYEQYFGPGTRLTVT.